This TCR beta chain was documented in a study of blood T cell repertoires in COVID-19. Overall study context: Whether acute or convalescent, the COVID-19 samples came from the United States, Italy and Spain. In each case, the material was cDNA or gDNA derived from T cells, B-cell-depleted T cells, or PBMCs.

Authors' analysis steps: By means of reference gene primer amplification, nucleated cell counts were estimated. Using immunoSEQ multiplex PCR, the repertoire was profiled, and TCRdb retains in-frame clones only, with some absent. V, J and clone size were drawn from that table, and D and trimming were deduced from the DNA. The data contain approximately 120,000 clones, roughly 82% of them singletons. The CDR3 totals 11 residues. V was pared by 3 bases and J by 4 bases, with 3 bases between. Germline V gene sequence: CDR1 SGHAT, CDR2 FQNNGV. The chain has TRBV11-2 and TRBJ2-5, with D unresolved. This TCR derives from a human donor in a cohort sampled during active COVID-19. Sequences were obtained from peripheral blood. The CDR3 is CASSFIETQYF. DNA for the CDR3: TGTGCCAGCAGCTTTATAGAGACCCAGTACTTC.